Listed below are T cell receptor beta chains from one sample, sequenced in a study of tumor-infiltrating lymphocytes in primary liver carcinoma. TCRdb recomputed calls from the multiplex PCR reads with MiXCR, one row per CDR3 protein. The sample carries fewer than 400,000 distinct CDR3 sequences, around three fifths recorded once. Sequenced: peripheral blood. Every receptor here comes from a young woman with primary liver carcinoma and hepatitis B virus infection. Each CDR3 is given with its conserved first and last residue. The D gene is left open where the match is weak. The size field is filled for only some rows; it gives once, few, many or a size class.

D | J | size | V | CDR3 | DNA
- | TRBJ2-2 | - | TRBV11-2 | CASKMAGTGELFF | TGTGCCAGTAAAATGGCGGGGACCGGGGAGCTGTTTTTT
- | TRBJ2-1 | - | TRBV30 | CAWSPKGSYNERFF | TGTGCCTGGAGTCCCAAAGGCTCCTACAATGAACGGTTCTTC
TRBD2 | TRBJ2-2 | many | TRBV11-3 | CASSLGSGRAEIGELFF | TGTGCCAGCAGCTTAGGAAGCGGGAGGGCCGAGATCGGGGAGCTGTTTTTT
TRBD2 | TRBJ2-2 | few | TRBV12-3/TRBV12-4 | CASSPTGLAGGGAGELFF | TGTGCCAGCAGTCCTACCGGACTAGCGGGAGGAGGGGCCGGGGAGCTGTTTTTT
TRBD2 | TRBJ2-3 | - | TRBV29-1 | CSALLPGLAGAVSTDTQYF | TGCAGCGCTCTACTGCCGGGACTAGCGGGGGCGGTCAGCACAGATACGCAGTATTTT
- | TRBJ1-2 | - | TRBV5-5 | CASSPTTNYGFTF | TGTGCCAGCAGCCCTACAACCAACTATGGCTTCACCTTC
TRBD2 | TRBJ2-1 | few | TRBV7-9 | CASSLGGAASGKINNEQFF | TGTGCCAGCAGCTTAGGGGGGGCTGCTAGCGGGAAAATCAACAATGAGCAGTTCTTC
- | TRBJ1-2 | - | TRBV6-1 | CASSIGEVNGYTF | TGTGCCAGCAGTATAGGCGAGGTGAATGGCTACACCTTC
TRBD1 | TRBJ1-2 | - | TRBV10-3 | CAISDPGTGSVYGYTF | TGTGCCATCAGTGACCCCGGGACAGGGAGTGTCTATGGCTACACCTTC
- | TRBJ2-1 | few | TRBV12-3/TRBV12-4 | CASSLFRREGDEQFF | TGTGCCAGCAGTTTGTTTAGGCGAGAGGGCGATGAGCAGTTCTTC
- | TRBJ1-6 | many | TRBV10-3 | CATSNLQLSYNSPLHF | TGTGCCACCTCCAACTTGCAGCTCTCCTATAATTCACCCCTCCACTTT
- | TRBJ2-1 | once | TRBV11-1 | CASSRISGTWSYEQFF | TGTGCCAGCAGCCGCATCTCCGGGACATGGTCCTACGAGCAGTTCTTC
- | TRBJ1-1 | many | TRBV11-2 | CASSLTLRDTEAFF | TGTGCCAGCAGCTTAACCCTTAGGGACACTGAAGCTTTCTTT
TRBD1 | TRBJ1-1 | few | TRBV6-2/TRBV6-3 | CASTDRGGTEAFF | TGTGCCAGTACCGACAGGGGAGGCACTGAAGCTTTCTTT
TRBD2 | TRBJ2-3 | few | TRBV12-3/TRBV12-4 | CASSPGLAGADTQYF | TGTGCCAGCAGTCCCGGACTAGCGGGCGCAGATACGCAGTATTTT
TRBD2 | TRBJ2-7 | many | TRBV4-2 | CASSQDIPRGAGGPSYEQYF | TGTGCCAGCAGCCAAGATATACCGCGCGGAGCGGGAGGCCCCTCCTACGAGCAGTACTTC
- | TRBJ2-1 | - | TRBV30 | CAWSRTARVSCNEQFF | TGTGCCTGGAGTAGGACCGCCAGGGTCTCCTGCAATGAGCAGTTCTTC
- | TRBJ2-7 | - | TRBV7-8 | CASSLASPAEQYF | TGTGCCAGCAGCTTAGCGTCTCCAGCCGAGCAGTACTTC
- | TRBJ2-1 | - | TRBV14 | CASSQEWGLGLHGSSEQFF | TGTGCCAGCAGCCAAGAATGGGGACTTGGCCTCCACGGGAGTAGCGAGCAGTTCTTC
TRBD2 | TRBJ2-6 | many | TRBV4-1 | CASSQHLSGRALSGANVLTF | TGCGCCAGCAGCCAACACCTTAGCGGGAGGGCCCTCTCTGGGGCCAACGTCCTGACTTTC
- | TRBJ1-3 | many | TRBV12-3/TRBV12-4 | CASSLQGNTIYF | TGTGCCAGCAGTTTACAGGGAAACACCATATATTTT
TRBD1 | TRBJ2-7 | few | TRBV7-8 | CASSLRDRASYEQYF | TGTGCCAGCAGCCTCAGGGACAGGGCCTCCTACGAGCAGTACTTC